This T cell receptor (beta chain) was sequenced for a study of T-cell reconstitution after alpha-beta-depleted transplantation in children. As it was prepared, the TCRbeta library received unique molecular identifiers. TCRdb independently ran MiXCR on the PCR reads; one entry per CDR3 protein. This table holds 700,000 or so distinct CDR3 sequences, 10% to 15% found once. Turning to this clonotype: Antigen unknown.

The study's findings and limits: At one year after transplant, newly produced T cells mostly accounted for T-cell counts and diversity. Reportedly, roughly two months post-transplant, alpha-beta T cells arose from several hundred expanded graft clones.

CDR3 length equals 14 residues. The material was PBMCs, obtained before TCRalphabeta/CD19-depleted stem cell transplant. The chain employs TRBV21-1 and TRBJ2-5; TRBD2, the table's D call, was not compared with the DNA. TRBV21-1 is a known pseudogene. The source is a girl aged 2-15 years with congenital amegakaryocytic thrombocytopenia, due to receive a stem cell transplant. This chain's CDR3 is CAAGKEGYKKTQYF. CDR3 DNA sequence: TGTGCCGCCGGCAAGGAGGGCTACAAAAAGACCCAGTACTTC.